These 24 T cell receptor beta chains came from one sample sequenced in a study of vaccination and CD4 T cells after COVID-19. Treatment reported: roughly nine-day PBMC culture with coronavirus spike peptide pools or control peptides (ViraFEST assay). Cultured CD4+ T cell DNA underwent sequencing with the Oncomine TCR Beta short-read assay. One entry per CDR3 protein results from TCRdb running MiXCR on the PCR reads. The data show over 20,000 distinct CDR3 sequences, less than 50% seen once. These receptors are not linked to any known antigen. Input material: CD4+ T cells from blood, cultured in vitro. The receptors were gathered from a human donor who had recovered from COVID-19.

The rearrangement links TRBV12-3 or TRBV12-4 to TRBJ1-5; a weak D match, TRBD1 (5 bases). V was cut by 6 bases and J by 7 bases, with 16 bases left in between. This CDR3 contains 14 residues. The CDR3 is CASRYDSLLQPQHF. As DNA, the CDR3 is TGTGCCAGCAGGTACGACAGCCTCCTGCAGCCCCAGCATTTT.

This clonotype was seen more than once but under ten times. The chain is built from TRBV11-2 and TRBJ1-1, with D possibly being TRBD1 (6 bases). From germline, CDR1 is SGHAT and CDR2 FQNNGV. This CDR3 has 13 residues. V dropped 1 base and J dropped 8 bases, with 11 bases sitting between them. CDR3 nucleotide sequence: TGTGCCAGCAGCTTAGTAGGGGGAAACGAAGCTTTCTTT. Amino acid sequence: CASSLVGGNEAFF.

The V gene is TRBV19, the J gene TRBJ1-2; tentative D call: TRBD1 (6 bases). Germline V gene sequence: CDR1 LNHDA, CDR2 SQIVND (reference sequence). V shed 5 bases and J shed 8 bases, with 21 bases lying between them. This CDR3 is built from 15 residues. The CDR3 is CASSSLGTPILGYTF. CDR3 sequence (DNA): TGTGCCAGTAGTTCCTTAGGGACACCGATTTTGGGCTACACCTTC.

The chain uses TRBV12-3 or TRBV12-4 and TRBJ1-5; TRBD1 might be the D (5 bases). V was clipped by 1 base and J by 5 bases, with 12 bases between them. The CDR3 runs to 15 residues. CDR3 coding DNA: TGTGCCAGCAGTTTAGGGGGGACGTGGGATCAGCCCCAGCATTTT. It yields the protein CASSLGGTWDQPQHF.

This chain connects TRBV10-1 to TRBJ1-2; D is uncertain. The germline gives CDR1 WNHNN, CDR2 SYGVQD (reference sequence). This CDR3 is built from 13 residues. V shed 4 bases and J shed 4 bases, with 10 bases lying between them. The CDR3 region has the DNA TGCGCCAGCAGTGCAGGACCATCCTATGGCTACACCTTC. Translation: CASSAGPSYGYTF.

This rearrangement joins TRBV7-6 to TRBJ2-1; 7 nucleotides match TRBD1. Losses at the gene ends were 5 bases for V and 8 bases for J; bases not matched to a gene: 12. The CDR3 has 15 amino acids. Germline CDR1 SGHVS, CDR2 FNYEAQ. The CDR3 DNA sequence: TGTGCCAGCAGCGCCTTAGGGTCGGGGACAGATGAGCAGTTCTTC. Translating it yields CASSALGSGTDEQFF.

The rearrangement uses TRBV20-1 and TRBJ2-4; TRBD2 is a possible D gene (6 bases). The CDR3 sequence is 13 residues long. The germline V gene encodes CDR1 DFQATT and CDR2 SNEGSKA (reference sequence). V lost 8 bases, J lost 0 bases, and 11 bases lay in between. The CDR3 loop reads CSSWEAAKNIQYF. The CDR3 DNA reads as TGCAGTAGTTGGGAGGCAGCCAAAAACATTCAGTACTTC.

The rearrangement links TRBV24-1 to TRBJ2-3; D uncertain. This CDR3 comprises 12 residues. The V end was cut by 4 bases, the J end by 0 bases, with 1 base between. CDR1 KGHDR and CDR2 SFDVKD come from the germline V gene. As DNA, the CDR3 is TGTGCCACCAGTGACAGCACAGATACGCAGTATTTT. It encodes CATSDSTDTQYF.

The V and J genes are TRBV2 and TRBJ1-1; a weak D match, TRBD1 (5 bases). The CDR3 totals 16 residues. Germline V gene sequence: CDR1 SNHLY, CDR2 FYNNEI. The V gene lost 3 bases and the J gene lost 2 bases, with 16 bases spanning the gap. The CDR3 DNA reads TGTGCCAGCAGTGAGCGACCCCCCGGGGCAAACACTGAAGCTTTCTTT. Amino acids: CASSERPPGANTEAFF.

The rearrangement links TRBV12-3 or TRBV12-4 to TRBJ1-2; 8 nucleotides match TRBD1. The CDR3 length is 14 residues. V dropped 2 bases and J dropped 4; count of bases not matched to a gene: 3. The CDR3 DNA reads TGTGCCAGCAGTTTAAATGGACAGGGCTATGGCTACACCTTC. It is translated as CASSLNGQGYGYTF.

The genes are TRBV28 and TRBJ1-1, with 8 bases identical to TRBD1. Germline V gene data show CDR1 as MDHEN and CDR2 as SYDVKM. J was trimmed by 2 bases and V by 6 bases; bases with no gene match: 8. The CDR3 runs to 15 residues. The DNA for the CDR3 is TGTGCCAGCAGCGGGCAGGGGGCGCTTAACACTGAAGCTTTCTTT. This sequence encodes CASSGQGALNTEAFF. Filled out from reference TRBV28 and TRBJ1-1, the complete variable domain reads DVKVTQSSRYLVKRTGEKVFLECVQDMDHENMFWYRQDPGLGLRLIYFSYDVKMKEKGDIPEGYSVSREKKERFSLILESASTNQTSMYLCASSGQGALNTEAFFGQGTRLTVV.

The table lists this clonotype with a few counts. The V call is TRBV6-1, the J call TRBJ2-5, with 7 bases that match TRBD1. Germline lookup yields CDR1 MNHNS and CDR2 SASEGT. The V gene end was trimmed by 6 bases and the J gene end by 2 bases; junction bases not matched to a gene: 9. CDR3 size: 15 residues. CDR3 bases: TGTGCCAGCAGAGGCGAGGGGGCCGGTCAAGAGACCCAGTACTTC. It is translated as CASRGEGAGQETQYF.

The rearrangement links TRBV30 to TRBJ1-1; 7 bases are shared with TRBD1. The ends lost 8 bases at V and 1 base at J; junction bases unmatched: 4. CDR3 size: 12 residues. Germline CDR1 GTSNPN, CDR2 SVGIG (reference sequence). CDR3 in amino acids: CAQDRRNTEAFF. The CDR3, as DNA: TGTGCCCAGGACAGGAGGAACACTGAAGCTTTCTTT.

There are a few counts of this clonotype. V gene TRBV19 combines with J gene TRBJ1-1; D is perhaps TRBD1 (5 bases). Germline CDR1 and CDR2: LNHDA and SQIVND (reference sequence). Trimming took 6 bases from V and 1 from J, leaving 15 bases between them. The CDR3 spans 15 residues. CDR3 coding DNA: TGTGCCAGTAGGATTTTCGGGGACGGGAACACTGAAGCTTTCTTT. Protein: CASRIFGDGNTEAFF.

The rearrangement uses TRBV19 and TRBJ1-1, with a weak D call TRBD1 (5 bases). Trimming cost V 4 bases and J 1 base, with 16 bases left between them. CDR3 size: 16 residues. The germline V gene encodes CDR1 LNHDA and CDR2 SQIVND (reference sequence). DNA for the CDR3: TGTGCCAGTAGTAGGCAGGGACGAGCGCAGAACACTGAAGCTTTCTTT. This codes for CASSRQGRAQNTEAFF.

The rearrangement joins TRBV27 to TRBJ1-2, with 9 positions matching TRBD1. Germline loops: CDR1 MNHEY, CDR2 SMNVEV (reference sequence). V shed 5 bases, J shed 6 bases, and the junction held 7 bases outside the gene matches. This CDR3 contains 14 residues. The CDR3 DNA sequence: TGTGCCAGCAGTCCTACAGGGGGCGCGAATGGCTACACCTTC. The encoded protein is CASSPTGGANGYTF.

The V and J genes are TRBV6-1 and TRBJ1-2; 8 bases map to TRBD1. The CDR3 runs 14 residues. CDR1 MNHNS and CDR2 SASEGT come from the germline V gene. Unmatched junction bases numbered 7, after V lost 6 bases and J lost 4 bases. CDR3 residues: CASRTGQGIYGYTF. The DNA for the CDR3 is TGTGCCAGCAGGACTGGACAGGGCATCTATGGCTACACCTTC.

The V call is TRBV27, the J call TRBJ1-2; D is possibly TRBD1 (5 bases). Looked up from germline, CDR1 is MNHEY and CDR2 is SMNVEV (reference sequence). This CDR3 is built from 16 residues. With 11 bases removed from V and 1 base from J, the gap between germline ends came to 23 bases. The CDR3 DNA reads as TGTGCCCCGTTGAGGGGTTGCCAGCCGCTTAACTATGGCTACACCTTC. This codes for CAPLRGCQPLNYGYTF.

The V and J genes are TRBV7-3 and TRBJ2-2, with 8 nucleotides matching TRBD2. Trimming at V came to 1 base and at J to 7 bases, leaving 8 bases not matched to a gene. In germline, CDR1 is SGHTA, CDR2 FQGTGA. CDR3 length: 16 amino acids. CDR3 DNA sequence: TGTGCCAGCAGCTTAAATAGCGGGATCACAGGCGGGGAGCTGTTTTTT. Translation gives CASSLNSGITGGELFF.

V gene TRBV7-2 combines with J gene TRBJ2-3; D remains unclear. The ends were cut back, 5 bases at V and 2 bases at J, with 5 bases in the middle. This CDR3 contains 12 residues. CDR1 and CDR2 (germline): SGHTA, FQGNSA. CDR3 DNA sequence: TGTGCCAGCAGCCTTTTCACAGATACGCAGTATTTT. Protein sequence: CASSLFTDTQYF.

The rearrangement uses TRBV20-1 and TRBJ2-1; TRBD2 matches 8 bases. The V segment lost 7 bases and the J segment 1 base; nucleotides outside the gene matches: 12. CDR3 length: 16 amino acids. CDR1 and CDR2 from the germline V gene are DFQATT and SNEGSKA (reference sequence). The CDR3 protein is CSVPLRGGRSYNEQFF. CDR3 sequence (DNA): TGCAGTGTCCCTCTGAGGGGCGGGAGGTCCTACAATGAGCAGTTCTTC.

This chain joins TRBV24-1 and TRBJ2-2; maybe TRBD1 (5 bases). Looked up from germline, CDR1 is KGHDR and CDR2 is SFDVKD. The ends were cut back, 4 bases at V and 3 bases at J, with 14 bases in the middle. The CDR3 is made up of 16 amino acids. DNA for the CDR3: TGTGCCACCAGTGACCCAGCTAGGGGCGACACCGGGGAGCTGTTTTTT. Translation: CATSDPARGDTGELFF.

This chain connects TRBV19 to TRBJ1-1; 8 bases line up with TRBD1. Per the germline V gene, CDR1 is LNHDA and CDR2 is SQIVND (reference sequence). V lost 1 base, J lost 0 bases, and 7 bases stayed unmatched. The CDR3 has 17 residues. The CDR3 region is CASSIGRTGLMNTEAFF. The DNA for the CDR3 is TGTGCCAGTAGTATAGGGCGGACAGGGTTAATGAACACTGAAGCTTTCTTT.

There are a few counts of this clonotype. The chain uses TRBV27 and TRBJ1-1; D gene unclear. Germline V gene lookup returns CDR1 MNHEY and CDR2 SMNVEV (reference sequence). Trimming shortened V by 10 bases and J by 8 bases, and 23 bases separated the two germline ends. The CDR3 has 14 residues. This CDR3 reads CATPGRRSLPEAFF. The CDR3 DNA follows: TGTGCCACCCCAGGCAGGAGGAGTCTGCCGGAAGCTTTCTTT.